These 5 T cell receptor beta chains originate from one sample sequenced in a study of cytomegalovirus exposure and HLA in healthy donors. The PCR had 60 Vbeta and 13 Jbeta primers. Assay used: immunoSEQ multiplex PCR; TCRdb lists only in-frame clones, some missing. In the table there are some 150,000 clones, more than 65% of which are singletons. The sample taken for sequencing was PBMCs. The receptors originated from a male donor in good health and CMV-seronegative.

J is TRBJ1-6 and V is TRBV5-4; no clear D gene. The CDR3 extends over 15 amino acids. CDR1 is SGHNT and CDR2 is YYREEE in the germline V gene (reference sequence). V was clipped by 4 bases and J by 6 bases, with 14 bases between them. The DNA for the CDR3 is TGTGCCAGCAGCGGCGAAAGGGCGGGTAATTCACCCCTCCACTTT. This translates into CASSGERAGNSPLHF.

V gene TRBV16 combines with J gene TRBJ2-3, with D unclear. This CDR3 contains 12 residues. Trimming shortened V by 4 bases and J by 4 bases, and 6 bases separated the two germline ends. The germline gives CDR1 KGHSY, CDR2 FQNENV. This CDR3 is CASSRLADTQYF. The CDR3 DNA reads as TGTGCCAGCAGCCGTCTAGCAGATACGCAGTATTTT.

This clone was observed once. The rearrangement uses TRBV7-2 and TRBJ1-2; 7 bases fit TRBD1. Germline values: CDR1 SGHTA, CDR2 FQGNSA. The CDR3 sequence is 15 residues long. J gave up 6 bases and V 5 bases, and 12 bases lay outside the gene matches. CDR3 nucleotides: TGTGCCAGCAGCCCTCCATGGGACAGTGGGGATGGCTACACCTTC. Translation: CASSPPWDSGDGYTF. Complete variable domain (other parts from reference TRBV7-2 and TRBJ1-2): GAGVSQSPSNKVTEKGKDVELRCDPISGHTALYWYRQSLGQGLEFLIYFQGNSAPDKSGLPSDRFSAERTGGSVSTLTIQRTQQEDSAVYLCASSPPWDSGDGYTFGSGTRLTVV.

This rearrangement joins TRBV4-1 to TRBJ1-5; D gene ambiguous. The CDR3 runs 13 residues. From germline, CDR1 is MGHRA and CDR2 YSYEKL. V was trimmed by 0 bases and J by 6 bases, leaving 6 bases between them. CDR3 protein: CASSQDPSQPQHF. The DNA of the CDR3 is TGCGCCAGCAGCCAAGATCCTAGTCAGCCCCAGCATTTT.

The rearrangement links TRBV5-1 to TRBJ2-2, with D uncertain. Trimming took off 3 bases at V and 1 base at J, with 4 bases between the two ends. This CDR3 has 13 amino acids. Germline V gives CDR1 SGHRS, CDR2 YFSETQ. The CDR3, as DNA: TGCGCCAGCAGCTCGGGGAACACCGGGGAGCTGTTTTTT. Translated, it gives CASSSGNTGELFF.